These 24 T cell receptor beta chains came from one sample sequenced in a study of CD4 T cells in relation to SARS-CoV-2 and coronaviruses. Before the COVID-19 pandemic, during about 2010-2018, CD4+ T cells were taken from unexposed donors. After about 11 days of culture, CD4+ T cells were isolated. These receptors have no known antigen. TCRdb's table, derived via immunoSEQ multiplex PCR, lists solely in-frame clones and lacks some. The top ten clones hold 15% to 20% of a sample with roughly 25,000 clones, roughly 81% of them seen once. Sequencing was performed on CD4+ T cells from PBMCs, cultured in vitro. The receptors originated from a human donor in good health.

V gene TRBV7-2 combines with J gene TRBJ1-2, with a weak D call TRBD1 (5 bases). Trimming shortened V by 5 bases and J by 3 bases, and 10 bases separated the two germline ends. The CDR3 totals 13 residues. Germline CDR1 reads SGHTA; CDR2 reads FQGNSA. The CDR3 nucleotides read TGTGCCAGCAGCCTCGACAGAGACTATGGCTACACCTTC. Protein product: CASSLDRDYGYTF.

The chain combines TRBV6-2 or TRBV6-3 with TRBJ1-5; TRBD1 matches 9 bases. Trimming at V came to 6 bases and at J to 7 bases, leaving 10 bases not matched to a gene. Per the germline V gene, CDR1 is MNHEY and CDR2 is SVGEGT. There are 15 residues in the CDR3. CDR3 nucleotide sequence: TGTGCCAGCAGCCCCTTGGGACAGGGTCGACAGCCCCAGCATTTT. Translating gives CASSPLGQGRQPQHF.

This clone is deemed large. The chain employs TRBV23-1 and TRBJ1-1; D may be TRBD1 (5 bases). TRBV23-1 is an ORF, with its function uncertain. The germline V and J ends were trimmed by 3 bases and 7 bases, with 12 bases remaining between them. The CDR3 extends over 13 amino acids. The CDR3 DNA is TGCGCCAGCAGTCACCCTGGACACGGTGAAGCTTTCTTT. Amino acids: CASSHPGHGEAFF.

The chain uses TRBV3-1 (or the pseudogene TRBV3-2) and TRBJ1-5, with 7 bases that match TRBD1. CDR3 length equals 13 residues. With 4 bases clipped from V and 7 bases from J, the junction kept 4 bases outside the gene matches. Per germline, CDR1 LGHDT and CDR2 YNNKEL (reference sequence). CDR3 residues: CASSLTQGQPQHF. CDR3 sequence (DNA): TGTGCCAGCAGCCTCACACAGGGGCAGCCCCAGCATTTT.

The chain is built from TRBV5-1 and TRBJ2-3, with a tentative D call TRBD2 (6 bases). CDR3 length: 15 amino acids. Germline V lookup: CDR1 SGHRS, CDR2 YFSETQ. Trimming removed 2 bases from V and 1 base from J, with 11 bases in between. CDR3: CASSFSGSRTDTQYF. The CDR3 DNA follows: TGCGCCAGCAGCTTTAGCGGAAGTCGCACAGATACGCAGTATTTT.

The J gene is TRBJ1-1, the V gene TRBV25-1; D is possibly TRBD1 (5 bases). The CDR3 contains 15 residues. Trimming cost V 1 base and J 3 bases, with 12 bases left between them. Germline V gives CDR1 MGHDK, CDR2 SYGVNS. This chain's CDR3 is CASSESGGDHTEAFF. The CDR3 DNA is TGTGCCAGCAGTGAATCGGGGGGGGACCACACTGAAGCTTTCTTT.

The CDR3 DNA reads TGTGCCAGCAGTCCACCGGGACTAGCGGGAAACGGGGCCCAGTACTTC. This sequence encodes CASSPPGLAGNGAQYF. The rearrangement links TRBV27 to TRBJ2-5; 13 nucleotides align to TRBD2. This CDR3 is built from 16 residues. Germline loops: CDR1 MNHEY, CDR2 SMNVEV (reference sequence). V dropped 5 bases and J dropped 9; count of bases not matched to a gene: 12.

V is TRBV18 and J is TRBJ2-7, with D maybe TRBD1 (6 bases). Germline CDR1 reads KGHSH; CDR2 reads LQKENI. The V end was cut by 2 bases, the J end by 0 bases, with 11 bases between. There are 15 residues in the CDR3. The CDR3 DNA reads TGTGCCAGCTCACCATCAGGACAGTTCTCCTACGAGCAGTACTTC. It translates to CASSPSGQFSYEQYF.

The V and J genes are TRBV5-1 and TRBJ2-7; TRBD1 matches 9 bases. Per germline, CDR1 SGHRS and CDR2 YFSETQ. There are 16 residues in the CDR3. J was trimmed by 3 bases and V by 4 bases; bases with no gene match: 11. CDR3 sequence reads: CASSMISGTGNYEQYF. Written as DNA, the CDR3 is TGCGCCAGCAGCATGATATCCGGGACAGGGAACTACGAGCAGTACTTC. Full variable domain (missing parts from reference TRBV5-1 and TRBJ2-7): KAGVTQTPRYLIKTRGQQVTLSCSPISGHRSVSWYQQTPGQGLQFLFEYFSETQRNKGNFPGRFSGRQFSNSRSEMNVSTLELGDSALYLCASSMISGTGNYEQYFGPGTRLTVT.

In this sample, this clone turned up a few times. V gene TRBV30 combines with J gene TRBJ1-1; D remains unclear. CDR3 length equals 13 residues. Germline CDR1 GTSNPN, CDR2 SVGIG (reference sequence). V was clipped by 3 bases and J by 0 bases, with 8 bases between them. The CDR3 protein is CAWSVGLNTEAFF. CDR3 sequence (DNA): TGTGCCTGGAGCGTCGGTCTGAACACTGAAGCTTTCTTT.

V and J are TRBV11-2 and TRBJ2-7; TRBD1 or TRBD2 may be the D gene (5 bases each). CDR1 SGHAT and CDR2 FQNNGV come from the germline V gene. V was trimmed by 7 bases and J by 4 bases, leaving 17 bases between them. The CDR3 contains 14 residues. Here the CDR3 reads CASTSNRGKYEQYF. CDR3 DNA sequence: TGTGCCAGCACCTCGAACCGGGGCAAATACGAGCAGTACTTC. Complete variable domain (other parts from reference TRBV11-2 and TRBJ2-7): EAGVAQSPRYKIIEKRQSVAFWCNPISGHATLYWYQQILGQGPKLLIQFQNNGVVDDSQLPKDRFSAERLKGVDSTLKIQPAKLEDSAVYLCASTSNRGKYEQYFGPGTRLTVT.

The sample holds a few counts of this clone. V gene TRBV5-6 combines with J gene TRBJ2-2; D is ambiguous. The CDR3 loop spans 16 amino acids. Germline V gives CDR1 SGHDT, CDR2 YYEEEE. Trimming left V 5 bases short and J 2 bases short, with 16 bases between. The CDR3 protein is CASSMLRTLNTGELFF. Written as DNA, the CDR3 is TGTGCCAGCAGTATGCTAAGGACCCTTAACACCGGGGAGCTGTTTTTT.

The J gene is TRBJ1-1, the V gene TRBV4-1; a possible D gene is TRBD1 (6 bases). Trimming pared 3 bases from V and 1 base from J, leaving 12 bases between. This CDR3 contains 15 residues. Germline CDR1 is MGHRA and CDR2 is YSYEKL. The CDR3 spells CASSHTPRGNTEAFF. The CDR3 DNA is TGCGCCAGCAGCCACACCCCCAGGGGGAACACTGAAGCTTTCTTT.

The genes are TRBV4-1 and TRBJ2-2; D perhaps matches TRBD2 (5 bases). Trimming took off 1 base at V and 0 bases at J, with 15 bases between the two ends. The CDR3 has 18 amino acids. Per the germline V gene, CDR1 is MGHRA and CDR2 is YSYEKL. In nucleotides, the CDR3 is TGCGCCAGCAGCCAAGGGAGGAAGGGAAAGTCGAACACCGGGGAGCTGTTTTTT. Encoded protein: CASSQGRKGKSNTGELFF.

V is TRBV6-2 or TRBV6-3 and J is TRBJ1-2; D possibly corresponds to TRBD1 (5 bases). Germline CDR1 reads MNHEY; CDR2 reads SVGEGT. The V gene lost 2 bases and the J gene lost 2 bases, with 12 bases spanning the gap. The CDR3 consists of 15 residues. The CDR3 loop is CASSYPGRNNYGYTF. The CDR3, as DNA: TGTGCCAGCAGTTACCCGGGACGTAACAACTATGGCTACACCTTC.

The chain has TRBV11-2 and TRBJ2-3; 8 bases are a match to TRBD1. Trimming cost V 0 bases and J 7 bases; bases outside gene matches: 6. Germline CDR1 SGHAT, CDR2 FQNNGV. CDR3 size: 15 residues. The CDR3 protein is CASSLEAGGLNTQYF. In DNA form, the CDR3 reads TGTGCCAGCAGCTTAGAGGCAGGGGGCCTGAATACGCAGTATTTT.

This chain uses TRBV4-2 with TRBJ1-6; tentative D call: TRBD1 (6 bases). This CDR3 contains 14 residues. With 7 bases removed from V and 6 bases from J, the gap between germline ends came to 13 bases. Germline V gives CDR1 LGHNA, CDR2 YNFKEQ. CDR3 nucleotides: TGTGCCAGCACCACGGGACAAACTAATTCACCCCTCCACTTT. It specifies CASTTGQTNSPLHF.

This sequence joins TRBV5-4 and TRBJ2-3; D call uncertain. The V end lost 1 base, the J end lost 5 bases, and 11 bases lay between the germline ends. Germline V lookup: CDR1 SGHNT, CDR2 YYREEE (reference sequence). This CDR3 has 14 residues. In nucleotides, the CDR3 is TGTGCCAGCAGCTTGAACCCTAGAGAAGATACGCAGTATTTT. This gives the protein CASSLNPREDTQYF.

The V and J genes are TRBV20-1 and TRBJ2-1; TRBD2 matches 12 bases. Germline loops: CDR1 DFQATT, CDR2 SNEGSKA (reference sequence). There are 15 residues in the CDR3. After removal of 3 bases from V and 5 bases from J, the junction contained 5 bases not matched to a gene. CDR3: CSASPSGRADNEQFF. CDR3 bases: TGCAGTGCTAGTCCTAGCGGGAGGGCCGACAATGAGCAGTTCTTC.

This chain uses TRBV2 with TRBJ2-3, with 9 bases that match TRBD1. The ends lost 4 bases at V and 6 bases at J; junction bases unmatched: 8. Germline values: CDR1 SNHLY, CDR2 FYNNEI. CDR3 length: 15 residues. CDR3 sequence (DNA): TGTGCCAGCAGTGCGGACAGGGGCCCTCCGGATACGCAGTATTTT. Translated: CASSADRGPPDTQYF.

The chain combines TRBV18 with TRBJ2-1; possibly TRBD1 or TRBD2 for D (5 bases each). Trimming took off 6 bases at V and 2 bases at J, with 8 bases between the two ends. The germline V gene encodes CDR1 KGHSH and CDR2 LQKENI. The CDR3 runs to 13 residues. CDR3 in amino acids: CASSGDAYNEQFF. In nucleotides, the CDR3 is TGTGCCAGCTCTGGGGACGCCTACAATGAGCAGTTCTTC.

The J gene is TRBJ2-2, the V gene TRBV27; 14 nucleotides align to TRBD2. CDR3 length: 16 residues. The germline CDR1 and CDR2 sequences are MNHEY and SMNVEV (reference sequence). V shed 5 bases, J shed 6 bases, and the junction held 5 bases outside the gene matches. CDR3 loop: CASSPGLAGAAGELFF. The CDR3 DNA reads as TGTGCCAGCAGTCCGGGACTAGCGGGAGCTGCCGGGGAGCTGTTTTTT.

The rearrangement links TRBV11-2 to TRBJ2-2; no reliable D call. V lost 0 bases and J lost 5, with 22 bases in between. The CDR3 consists of 19 residues. CDR1 is SGHAT, CDR2 FQNNGV, per germline. The CDR3 here is CASSLDHPQRRRRTGELFF. DNA of the CDR3: TGTGCCAGCAGCTTAGATCACCCTCAAAGGCGGCGGAGAACCGGGGAGCTGTTTTTT.

CDR3 sequence reads: CASSVLGNTIYF. Written as DNA, the CDR3 is TGTGCCAGTAGCGTTCTTGGAAACACCATATATTTT. The rearrangement uses TRBV19 and TRBJ1-3; D uncertain. The germline V and J ends were trimmed by 6 bases and 3 bases, with 6 bases remaining between them. CDR3 length equals 12 residues. The germline gives CDR1 LNHDA, CDR2 SQIVND (reference sequence).